Shown below are 26 T cell receptor beta chains from a single sample sequenced in a study of human T cells and chemical hapten exposure. As for time point: pre-sensitization, week 0. Stated treatment: therapeutic diphenylcyclopropenone sensitization with weekly scalp DPC. From the RACE reads, TCRdb called clonotypes with MiXCR, one entry per CDR3 protein. The table includes fewer than 300,000 distinct CDR3 sequences, approximately 8% detected once. The source was whole blood, collected in connection with sensitization to the hapten diphenylcyclopropenone (DPC). The receptors here all came from a man younger than 35 with alopecia areata. Some clones in this sample may be carry-over from other donors' samples.

This sequence joins TRBV7-2 and TRBJ1-2; D unclear. CDR1 and CDR2 (germline): SGHTA, FQGNSA. This CDR3 has 14 amino acids. The germline V and J ends were trimmed by 4 bases and 3 bases, with 12 bases remaining between them. The CDR3 coding sequence is TGTGCCAGCAGCTCCGGACTCGGATACTATGGCTACACCTTC. Translating it yields CASSSGLGYYGYTF.

The chain combines TRBV7-9 with TRBJ2-2; D gene ambiguous. The CDR3 has 12 residues. Germline CDR1 SEHNR, CDR2 FQNEAQ (reference sequence). V lost 1 base, J lost 7 bases, and 4 bases lay in between. Here the CDR3 DNA reads TGTGCCAGCAGCTTAGAAAACGGGGAGCTGTTTTTT. It is translated as CASSLENGELFF. Drawing the rest from reference TRBV7-9 and TRBJ2-2, the complete variable domain is DTGVSQNPRHKITKRGQNVTFRCDPISEHNRLYWYRQTLGQGPEFLTYFQNEAQLEKSRLLSDRFSAERPKGSFSTLEIQRTEQGDSAMYLCASSLENGELFFGEGSRLTVL.

This clonotype was found many times. This chain connects TRBV12-3 or TRBV12-4 to TRBJ2-7, with 7 bases fitting TRBD2. V shed 5 bases and J 2 bases; nucleotides not matched to a gene: 3. The length of the CDR3 is 13 residues. This chain's CDR3 is CASSRTRAYEQYF. For the CDR3, the DNA is TGTGCCAGCAGTCGGACTAGGGCCTACGAGCAGTACTTC.

This chain connects TRBV6-2 or TRBV6-3 to TRBJ2-3; maybe TRBD1 (5 bases). The V end lost 4 bases, the J end lost 0 bases, and 20 bases lay between the germline ends. This CDR3 contains 18 residues. The germline V gene has CDR1 MNHEY and CDR2 SVGEGT. CDR3 sequence (DNA): TGTGCCAGCAGTTCAAGACAGAACCACAACCCTAGCACAGATACGCAGTATTTT. Translating gives CASSSRQNHNPSTDTQYF.

This clonotype was found many times. This chain links TRBV6-2 or TRBV6-3 with TRBJ2-7; D uncertain. V lost 7 bases, J lost 6 bases, and 13 bases lay in between. This CDR3 is built from 12 residues. Germline values: CDR1 MNHEY, CDR2 SVGEGT. Here the CDR3 reads CASNDSGGEQYF. CDR3 bases: TGTGCCAGCAACGACTCGGGCGGCGAGCAGTACTTC.

J is TRBJ2-1 and V is TRBV7-3; TRBD2 aligns across 10 bases. Looked up from germline, CDR1 is SGHTA and CDR2 is FQGTGA. The CDR3 has 16 residues. The J segment lost 2 bases and the V segment lost 5 bases, leaving 6 bases of the junction unmatched. CDR3 DNA sequence: TGTGCCAGCAGCCTGTTAGCGGGGGGAGCCTACAATGAGCAGTTCTTC. It codes for CASSLLAGGAYNEQFF.

This clonotype was seen a handful of times. For the CDR3, the DNA is TGTGCCAGCAGTGACTCGGCAGGGTCCGGGGAGCTGTTTTTT. Translated: CASSDSAGSGELFF. The V and J genes are TRBV6-4 and TRBJ2-2; D possibly corresponds to TRBD1 (5 bases). V was pared by 0 bases and J by 6 bases, with 8 bases between. The CDR3 totals 14 residues. Germline values: CDR1 MRHNA, CDR2 SNTAGT.

This clonotype was observed a handful of times. V gene TRBV12-3 or TRBV12-4 combines with J gene TRBJ1-1; 9 positions match TRBD1. CDR3 length: 18 amino acids. V lost 5 bases and J lost 6; bases outside the gene matches: 19. CDR3 sequence (DNA): TGTGCCAGCAGTACTCCCAAGACAGGGGGTGTAAGAAATGCTGAAGCTTTCTTT. Translated: CASSTPKTGGVRNAEAFF.

This clonotype came up many times. J is TRBJ1-1 and V is TRBV13; the D is unclear. Germline CDR1 reads PRHDT; CDR2 reads FYEKMQ (reference sequence). The CDR3 spans 14 residues. Between the trimmed V and J ends, which lost 3 bases and 0 bases, there was a span of 8 bases. The CDR3 reads CASSLVRLNTEAFF. CDR3 bases: TGTGCCAGCAGCTTGGTCAGACTGAACACTGAAGCTTTCTTT.

In this sample, this clonotype turned up a few times. The chain employs TRBV7-2 and TRBJ2-2; D is uncertain. The V end was cut by 7 bases, the J end by 4 bases, with 16 bases between. The CDR3 sequence is 15 residues long. Germline CDR1 and CDR2: SGHTA and FQGNSA. CDR3 sequence: CASKFVGRATGELFF. The CDR3 region has the DNA TGTGCCAGCAAGTTCGTCGGAAGAGCCACCGGGGAGCTGTTTTTT.

This clonotype was seen ten or more times. The chain is built from TRBV7-9 and TRBJ2-4, with a tentative D call TRBD1 (6 bases). Trimming stripped 1 base from V and 8 bases from J, with 12 bases between. The CDR3 is 14 residues long. Germline CDR1 SEHNR, CDR2 FQNEAQ (reference sequence). The CDR3, as DNA: TGTGCCAGCAGCTTAGATGGGGGCAAGGACATTCAGTACTTC. This sequence encodes CASSLDGGKDIQYF.

V and J are TRBV6-5 and TRBJ1-6, with TRBD1 matching 8 bases. The CDR3 consists of 15 residues. The germline V gene has CDR1 MNHEY and CDR2 SVGAGI. V trimming: 8 bases; J trimming: 4 bases; junction bases outside the gene matches: 7. The CDR3 coding sequence is TGTGCCAGCCAAATAGACAGGGGATATAATTCACCCCTCCACTTT. Translating gives CASQIDRGYNSPLHF.

Only a few counts were recorded for this clonotype. The chain combines TRBV18 with TRBJ1-1, with D possibly matching TRBD1 (5 bases). The CDR3 has 15 amino acids. In germline, CDR1 is KGHSH, CDR2 LQKENI. V was clipped by 0 bases and J by 3 bases, with 11 bases between them. The DNA of the CDR3 is TGTGCCAGCTCACCACCGTTAGGGGTAGACACTGAAGCTTTCTTT. It encodes CASSPPLGVDTEAFF.

The sample holds a few counts of this clonotype. This chain joins TRBV6-2 or TRBV6-3 and TRBJ2-2; 8 bases align to TRBD1. The trim removed 2 bases at V and 0 bases at J, leaving 8 bases unmatched. Per the germline V gene, CDR1 is MNHEY and CDR2 is SVGEGT. CDR3 length: 18 amino acids. The DNA for the CDR3 is TGTGCCAGCAGTTACCCGGGACAGGTCATCGCGAACACCGGGGAGCTGTTTTTT. It translates to CASSYPGQVIANTGELFF.

The V gene is TRBV4-3, the J gene TRBJ2-5; D not certain. In germline, CDR1 is LGHNA, CDR2 YSLEER. The CDR3 contains 15 residues. Trimming took off 0 bases at V and 5 bases at J, with 13 bases between the two ends. The CDR3 here is CASSQELAPEETQYF. CDR3 coding DNA: TGCGCCAGCAGCCAAGAATTGGCCCCGGAGGAGACCCAGTACTTC.

This clonotype ranks as medium-sized (0.01 to 0.1%). V gene TRBV5-6 combines with J gene TRBJ1-5; the match to TRBD1 covers 10 bases. V lost 0 bases to trimming and J lost 6 bases; unmatched junction nucleotides: 3. This CDR3 contains 15 residues. The germline gives CDR1 SGHDT, CDR2 YYEEEE. The CDR3 DNA is TGTGCCAGCAGCTTGGGACAGGGGGCAAGTCAGCCCCAGCATTTT. It encodes CASSLGQGASQPQHF.

The chain links TRBV10-3 to TRBJ2-7; 8 bases map to TRBD1. CDR3 size: 14 residues. With 6 bases clipped from V and 3 bases from J, the junction kept 7 bases outside the gene matches. Germline values: CDR1 ENHRY, CDR2 SYGVKD. CDR3 coding DNA: TGTGCCATCAGCCTCGGACAGGGAGTCTACGAGCAGTACGTC. Translated, it gives CAISLGQGVYEQYV.

The table lists this clonotype with a few counts. The chain has TRBV20-1 and TRBJ1-5, with D uncertain. The CDR3 spans 13 residues. V lost 3 bases to trimming and J lost 5 bases, with 11 bases between them. CDR1 and CDR2 from the germline V gene are DFQATT and SNEGSKA (reference sequence). The CDR3 spells CSASLSRDQPQHF. CDR3 DNA sequence: TGCAGTGCTAGTCTCAGTCGGGATCAGCCCCAGCATTTT.

This clonotype was picked up many times. The rearrangement links TRBV11-2 to TRBJ2-3, with D maybe TRBD2 (6 bases). The ends were cut back, 5 bases at V and 0 bases at J, with 18 bases in the middle. There are 17 residues in the CDR3. Germline V gene lookup returns CDR1 SGHAT and CDR2 FQNNGV. Written as DNA, the CDR3 is TGTGCCAGCAGCCATAGGACTACCGACTCTAGCACAGATACGCAGTATTTT. This codes for CASSHRTTDSSTDTQYF.

There are a few counts of this clonotype. This chain connects TRBV12-3 or TRBV12-4 to TRBJ2-3; D is uncertain. The CDR3 length is 13 residues. V lost 5 bases and J lost 2, with 8 bases in between. DNA of the CDR3: TGTGCCAGCAGTCGGAAGGACACAGATACGCAGTATTTT. This encodes CASSRKDTDTQYF.

This clonotype was counted between two and nine times. Here the CDR3 reads CASSLGTGGAETQYF. DNA of the CDR3: TGTGCCAGCAGTCTCGGGACAGGGGGGGCGGAGACCCAGTACTTC. The rearrangement joins TRBV12-3 or TRBV12-4 to TRBJ2-5, with 11 bases matching TRBD1. The CDR3 totals 15 residues. The junction had 7 bases not matched to a gene; V was cut back by 5 bases and J by 5 bases.

This clonotype came up a few times. At one end the junction does not follow the germline gene, possibly because of a read error. V is TRBV18 and J is TRBJ1-1; D is ambiguous. The CDR3 covers 14 residues. CDR1 KGHSH and CDR2 LQKENI come from the germline V gene. CDR3 DNA sequence: TGTGCCAGCTCACCGGGAAGCTTGAAAACTGAAGCTTTCTTT. This codes for CASSPGSLKTEAFF. Complete variable domain (other parts from reference TRBV18 and TRBJ1-1): NAGVMQNPRHLVRRRGQEARLRCSPMKGHSHVYWYRQLPEEGLKFMVYLQKENIIDESGMPKERFSAEFPKEGPSILRIQQVVRGDSAAYFCASSPGSLKTEAFFGQGTRLTVV.

This clonotype showed up just a few times. V usage is TRBV7-2 and J usage is TRBJ1-2, with a weak D call TRBD1 (5 bases). CDR3 length: 15 amino acids. CDR1 is SGHTA, CDR2 FQGNSA, per germline. V was cut by 1 base and J by 8 bases, with 17 bases left in between. CDR3 DNA: TGTGCCAGCAGCTTAGGGAGGACATCTCCCCGGGGCTACACCTTC. This encodes CASSLGRTSPRGYTF.

This clonotype was detected only a few times. The chain joins TRBV12-3 or TRBV12-4 to TRBJ2-7, with 8 bases that match TRBD2. V was clipped by 7 bases and J by 6 bases; unmatched bases: 14. The CDR3 has 15 amino acids. The DNA for the CDR3 is TGTGCCAGCAACCCTATTGGCGGGGGGATAGGCGAGCAGTACTTC. It codes for CASNPIGGGIGEQYF.

The table lists this clonotype with many counts. This rearrangement joins TRBV20-1 to TRBJ2-4, with no clear D. Germline loops: CDR1 DFQATT, CDR2 SNEGSKA (reference sequence). V lost 3 bases to trimming and J lost 12 bases, with 12 bases between them. This CDR3 comprises 11 residues. The CDR3 DNA reads as TGCAGTGCTAGGGGAAGTTCAGCTCAGTACTTC. Its protein product is CSARGSSAQYF.

V gene TRBV9 combines with J gene TRBJ1-6; the D is unclear. The V gene's germline CDR1 is SGDLS and CDR2 YYNGEE. The CDR3 totals 13 residues. Trimming pared 0 bases from V and 9 bases from J, leaving 7 bases between. DNA for the CDR3: TGTGCCAGCAGCGTAGGGGAGGGTTCACCCCTCCACTTT. Protein sequence: CASSVGEGSPLHF.